This T cell receptor (beta chain) was found in a study of blood T cell repertoires in COVID-19. Study-level background: Sites in the United States, Italy and Spain provided acute and convalescent COVID-19 samples. The cDNA or gDNA used as material had been derived from T cells, B-cell-depleted T cells, or PBMCs.

Original processing methods: Estimation of nucleated cell counts relied on the amplification of reference gene primers. Profiled with immunoSEQ multiplex PCR; TCRdb holds only in-frame clones, not every one. V and J calls and clone size are copied from that table; D and trimming were computed from the DNA. The sample consists of roughly 300,000 clones, roughly four fifths of them appearing once. V dropped 4 bases and J dropped 8 bases, with 13 bases sitting between them. This CDR3 has 13 residues. Germline values: CDR1 LNHDA, CDR2 SQIVND (reference sequence). The rearrangement links TRBV19 to TRBJ2-3; possible D gene TRBD2, 6 bases. The clonotype originates from a woman between 50 and 59 years old who had recovered from COVID-19. The sequencing input was peripheral blood. CDR3 residues: CASSKVWRGTQYF. DNA of the CDR3: TGTGCCAGTAGTAAGGTATGGAGGGGTACGCAGTATTTT.